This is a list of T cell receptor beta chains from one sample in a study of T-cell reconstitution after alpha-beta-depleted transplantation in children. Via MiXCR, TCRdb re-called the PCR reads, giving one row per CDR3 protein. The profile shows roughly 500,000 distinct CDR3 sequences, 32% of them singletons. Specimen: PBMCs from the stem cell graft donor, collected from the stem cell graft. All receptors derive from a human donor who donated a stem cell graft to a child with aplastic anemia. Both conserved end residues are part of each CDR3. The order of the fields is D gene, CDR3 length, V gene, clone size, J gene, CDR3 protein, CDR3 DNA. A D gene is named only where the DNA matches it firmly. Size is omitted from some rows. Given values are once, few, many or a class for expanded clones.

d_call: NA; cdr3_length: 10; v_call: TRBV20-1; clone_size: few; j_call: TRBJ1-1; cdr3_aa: CSARAERAFF; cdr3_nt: TGCAGTGCTAGAGCGGAGCGAGCTTTCTTT
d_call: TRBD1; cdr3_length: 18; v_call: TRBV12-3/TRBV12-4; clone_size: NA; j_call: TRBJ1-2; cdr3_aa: CASWKDGRRQGAGYGYTF; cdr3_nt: TGTGCCAGCTGGAAGGACGGAAGGAGACAGGGGGCCGGCTATGGCTACACCTTC
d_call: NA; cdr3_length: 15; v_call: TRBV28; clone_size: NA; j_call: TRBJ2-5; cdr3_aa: CASSTGPTGQETQYF; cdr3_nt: TGTGCCAGCAGTACGGGACCGACAGGTCAAGAGACCCAGTACTTC
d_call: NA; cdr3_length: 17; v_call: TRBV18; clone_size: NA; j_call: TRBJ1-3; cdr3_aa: CASSPDTGRRAGNTIYF; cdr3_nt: TGTGCCAGCTCACCAGATACGGGAAGGCGGGCTGGAAACACCATATATTTT
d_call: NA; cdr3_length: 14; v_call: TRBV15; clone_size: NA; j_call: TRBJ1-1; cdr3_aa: CATSPEVGWTEAFF; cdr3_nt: TGTGCCACCAGCCCAGAGGTCGGGTGGACTGAAGCTTTCTTT
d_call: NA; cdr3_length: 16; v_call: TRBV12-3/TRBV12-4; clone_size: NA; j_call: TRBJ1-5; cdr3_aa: CASSPGGLYSNQPQHF; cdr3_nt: TGTGCCAGCAGCCCCGGGGGGCTGTATAGCAATCAGCCCCAGCATTTT
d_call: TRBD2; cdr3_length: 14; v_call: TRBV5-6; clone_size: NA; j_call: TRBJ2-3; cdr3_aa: CASSYGTSADTQYF; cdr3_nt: TGTGCCAGCAGTTATGGGACTAGCGCAGATACGCAGTATTTT
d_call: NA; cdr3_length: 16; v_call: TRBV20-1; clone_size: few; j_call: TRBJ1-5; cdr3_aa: CSARSTQDYSNQPQHF; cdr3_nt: TGCAGTGCTAGATCGACCCAGGACTATAGCAATCAGCCCCAGCATTTT
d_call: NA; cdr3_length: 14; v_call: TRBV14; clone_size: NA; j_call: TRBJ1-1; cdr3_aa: CASSQGGGPSEAFF; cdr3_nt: TGTGCCAGCAGCCAGGGTGGGGGGCCCTCTGAAGCTTTCTTT
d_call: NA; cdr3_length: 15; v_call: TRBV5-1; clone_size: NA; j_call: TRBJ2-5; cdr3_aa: CASSLDTGPQETQYF; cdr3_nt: TGCGCCAGCAGCTTGGATACAGGGCCCCAAGAGACCCAGTACTTC
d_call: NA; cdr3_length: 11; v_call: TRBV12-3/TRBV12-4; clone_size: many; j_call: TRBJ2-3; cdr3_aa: CASSLTDTQYF; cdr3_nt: TGTGCCAGCAGTCTCACAGATACGCAGTATTTT
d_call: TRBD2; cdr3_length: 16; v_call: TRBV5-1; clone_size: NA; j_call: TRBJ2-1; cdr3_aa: CASSLGEVAGGHEQFF; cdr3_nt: TGCGCCAGCAGCTTGGGCGAGGTAGCGGGAGGACATGAGCAGTTCTTC
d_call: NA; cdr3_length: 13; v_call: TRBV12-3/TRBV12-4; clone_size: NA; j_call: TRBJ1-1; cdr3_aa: CASSLPANTEAFF; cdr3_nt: TGTGCCAGCAGTTTACCGGCGAACACTGAAGCTTTCTTT
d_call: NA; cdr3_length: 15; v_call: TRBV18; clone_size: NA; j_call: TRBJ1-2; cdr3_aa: CASSPLSATNYGYTF; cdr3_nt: TGTGCCAGCTCACCACTTTCAGCGACTAACTATGGCTACACCTTC
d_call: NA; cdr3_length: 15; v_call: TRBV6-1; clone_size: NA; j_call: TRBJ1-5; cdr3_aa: CASSVQGPENQPQHF; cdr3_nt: TGTGCCAGCAGTGTACAGGGACCTGAGAATCAGCCCCAGCATTTT
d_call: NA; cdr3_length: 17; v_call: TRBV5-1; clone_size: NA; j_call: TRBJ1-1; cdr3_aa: CASSLAPGAGKNTEAFF; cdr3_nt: TGCGCCAGCAGCTTGGCGCCGGGGGCCGGCAAGAACACTGAAGCTTTCTTT
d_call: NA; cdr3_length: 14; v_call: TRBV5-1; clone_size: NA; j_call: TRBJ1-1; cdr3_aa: CASSPKGVNTEAFF; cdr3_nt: TGCGCCAGCAGCCCTAAGGGGGTTAACACTGAAGCTTTCTTT
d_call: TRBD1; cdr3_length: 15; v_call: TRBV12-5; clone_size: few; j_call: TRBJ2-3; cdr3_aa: CASGPGQGNTDTQYF; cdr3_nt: TGTGCTAGTGGTCCCGGACAGGGGAACACAGATACGCAGTATTTT
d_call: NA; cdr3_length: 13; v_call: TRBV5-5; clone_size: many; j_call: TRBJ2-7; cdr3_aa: CASSLGVGLEQYF; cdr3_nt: TGTGCCAGCAGCTTGGGGGTAGGTTTGGAGCAGTACTTC
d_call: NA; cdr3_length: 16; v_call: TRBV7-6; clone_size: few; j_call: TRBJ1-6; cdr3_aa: CASSLDSPSSGSPLHF; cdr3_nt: TGTGCCAGCAGCCTGGACAGTCCCAGCTCGGGTTCACCCCTCCACTTT
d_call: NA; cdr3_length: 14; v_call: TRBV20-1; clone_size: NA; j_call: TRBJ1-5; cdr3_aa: CSARVGRDDQPQHF; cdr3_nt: TGCAGTGCTAGAGTAGGCAGAGATGATCAGCCCCAGCATTTT